These 25 T cell receptor beta chains came from one sample sequenced in a study of cytomegalovirus exposure and HLA in healthy donors. PCR employed 60 Vbeta and 13 Jbeta primers. Sequencing was performed with immunoSEQ multiplex PCR; in TCRdb, only in-frame clones are kept and a portion is missing. Of some 190,000 clones in the sample, over 70% were seen once. Specimen: PBMCs. Receptor source: a woman between 18 and 29 years old in good health and CMV-seronegative.

The chain couples TRBV5-5 to TRBJ2-7; 11 bases agree with TRBD1. Germline V lookup: CDR1 SGHKS, CDR2 YYEKEE (reference sequence). The CDR3 runs 15 residues. The ends lost 4 bases at V and 3 bases at J; junction bases unmatched: 6. Here the CDR3 DNA reads TGTGCCAGCAGCACCTCCGGGACAGGGGGCTACGAGCAGTACTTC. Translated: CASSTSGTGGYEQYF.

The V and J genes are TRBV15 and TRBJ1-4; TRBD1 is a possible D gene (5 bases). The CDR3 length is 14 residues. Germline V CDR1 and CDR2: LNHNV, YYDKDF (reference sequence). V gave up 7 bases and J gave up 2 bases, with 11 bases separating them. The CDR3, as DNA: TGTGCCACCACCCCGGACACTACTAATGAAAAACTGTTTTTT. Protein: CATTPDTTNEKLFF.

This sequence joins TRBV7-3 and TRBJ2-1, with TRBD1 matching over 7 bases. There are 15 residues in the CDR3. The germline V gene has CDR1 SGHTA and CDR2 FQGTGA. V was pared by 6 bases and J by 1 base, with 6 bases of the junction left unmatched. CDR3 in DNA: TGTGCCAGCAGTTATCGACAGGGTTCCTACAATGAGCAGTTCTTC. Its protein product is CASSYRQGSYNEQFF.

The V and J genes are TRBV2 and TRBJ2-2, with 12 bases aligning to TRBD2. This CDR3 is 16 amino acids long. Germline assignment: CDR1 SNHLY and CDR2 FYNNEI. Unmatched junction bases numbered 9, after V lost 6 bases and J lost 7 bases. DNA of the CDR3: TGTGCCAGCAGGGCCCGACTAGCGGGAGTTGACGGGGAGCTGTTTTTT. Residues: CASRARLAGVDGELFF.

The chain recombines TRBV27 with TRBJ1-2; D gene unclear. The germline V and J ends were trimmed by 4 bases and 2 bases, with 14 bases remaining between them. Germline assignment: CDR1 MNHEY and CDR2 SMNVEV (reference sequence). The CDR3 runs 15 residues. The CDR3 loop reads CASSSGRDSNYGYTF. As DNA, the CDR3 is TGTGCCAGCAGTTCCGGACGGGATTCCAACTATGGCTACACCTTC.

The V call is TRBV2, the J call TRBJ1-2; the D gene is possibly TRBD1 (6 bases). Germline V lookup: CDR1 SNHLY, CDR2 FYNNEI. The length of the CDR3 is 16 residues. Trimming left V 0 bases short and J 3 bases short, with 14 bases between. The CDR3 protein is CASSEAQQGWYYGYTF. CDR3 in DNA: TGTGCCAGCAGTGAAGCCCAACAGGGTTGGTACTATGGCTACACCTTC. The whole variable domain, filled in from reference TRBV2 and TRBJ1-2, reads EPEVTQTPSHQVTQMGQEVILRCVPISNHLYFYWYRQILGQKVEFLVSFYNNEISEKSEIFDDQFSVERPDGSNFTLKIRSTKLEDSAMYFCASSEAQQGWYYGYTFGSGTRLTVV.

This clone has only one observation. The chain uses TRBV5-6 and TRBJ1-5; 8 bases are a match to TRBD1. The ends lost 0 bases at V and 0 bases at J; junction bases unmatched: 8. The CDR3 contains 18 residues. The V gene's germline CDR1 is SGHDT and CDR2 YYEEEE. The CDR3 DNA follows: TGTGCCAGCAGCTTGGGACAGGGGATTCAGCATAGCAATCAGCCCCAGCATTTT. Translation gives CASSLGQGIQHSNQPQHF.

The V gene is TRBV19, the J gene TRBJ1-6; D is uncertain. CDR1 and CDR2 from the germline V gene are LNHDA and SQIVND (reference sequence). Trimming stripped 3 bases from V and 9 bases from J, with 15 bases between. The CDR3 extends over 15 amino acids. CDR3: CASSIFDGGGSPLHF. CDR3 in DNA: TGTGCCAGTAGTATTTTCGACGGCGGTGGTTCACCCCTCCACTTT.

This chain connects TRBV6-4 to TRBJ2-3; D is unclear. The ends were cut back, 3 bases at V and 0 bases at J, with 10 bases in the middle. Germline V lookup: CDR1 MRHNA, CDR2 SNTAGT. The CDR3 covers 15 residues. The CDR3 coding sequence is TGTGCCAGCAGTGAAGAGCTTACTAGCACAGATACGCAGTATTTT. It translates to CASSEELTSTDTQYF.

The chain has TRBV7-9 and TRBJ2-7, with 8 nucleotides matching TRBD1. This CDR3 comprises 13 residues. Unmatched junction bases numbered 5, after V lost 5 bases and J lost 5 bases. Germline values: CDR1 SEHNR, CDR2 FQNEAQ (reference sequence). The CDR3 loop reads CASSASGGNEQYF. The CDR3 DNA follows: TGTGCCAGCAGCGCCTCAGGGGGCAACGAGCAGTACTTC.

This clone was detected a few times. The J gene is TRBJ2-7, the V gene TRBV25-1; 7 bases agree with TRBD1. Trimming cost V 7 bases and J 0 bases; bases outside gene matches: 3. Germline V gene sequence: CDR1 MGHDK, CDR2 SYGVNS. The CDR3 spans 13 residues. CDR3 coding DNA: TGTGCCAGCACGGGACAGAGCTCCTACGAGCAGTACTTC. This codes for CASTGQSSYEQYF.

This chain links TRBV10-3 with TRBJ2-1, with 9 nucleotides matching TRBD2. Germline V gene lookup returns CDR1 ENHRY and CDR2 SYGVKD. There are 14 residues in the CDR3. V shed 6 bases, J shed 7 bases, and the junction held 7 bases outside the gene matches. The CDR3 here is CAISDSTSGNEQFF. The CDR3 DNA follows: TGTGCCATCAGCGATTCTACTAGCGGGAATGAGCAGTTCTTC.

This chain's CDR3 is CASSYPPGEGGEQFF. CDR3 DNA: TGTGCCAGCAGTTACCCCCCGGGAGAGGGCGGTGAGCAGTTCTTC. The rearrangement joins TRBV6-5 to TRBJ2-1; TRBD2 is a possible D gene (6 bases). The CDR3 is 15 residues long. Looked up from germline, CDR1 is MNHEY and CDR2 is SVGAGI. V was cut by 2 bases and J by 9 bases, with 17 bases left in between.

This rearrangement joins TRBV5-1 to TRBJ2-3, with 9 bases fitting TRBD2. CDR1 SGHRS and CDR2 YFSETQ come from the germline V gene. Unmatched junction bases numbered 5, after V lost 4 bases and J lost 2 bases. The CDR3 loop spans 15 amino acids. CDR3 in DNA: TGCGCCAGCAGCCTGACTAGCGGATACACAGATACGCAGTATTTT. This gives the protein CASSLTSGYTDTQYF.

The chain has TRBV29-1 and TRBJ2-7; 10 bases align to TRBD2. Trimming removed 4 bases from V and 3 bases from J; junction bases left unmatched: 0. The CDR3 is 12 residues long. Per the germline V gene, CDR1 is SQVTM and CDR2 is ANQGSEA. The CDR3 reads CSVGTSGYEQYF. The CDR3, as DNA: TGCAGCGTTGGGACTAGCGGCTACGAGCAGTACTTC.

The chain recombines TRBV11-3 with TRBJ2-3; no firm D call. The germline CDR1 and CDR2 sequences are SGHNT and YENEEA. This CDR3 region has 13 residues. Trimming removed 3 bases at V and 5 bases at J, with 9 bases between. The DNA of the CDR3 is TGTGCCAGCAGCTTCTCTCCGGGAGATACGCAGTATTTT. It translates to CASSFSPGDTQYF.

The CDR3 region is CASSLEVRGSEQYF. The CDR3 bases are TGTGCCAGCAGCTTAGAGGTACGGGGGAGCGAGCAGTACTTC. V usage is TRBV7-8 and J usage is TRBJ2-7, with a possible D match to TRBD2 (6 bases). Trimming removed 1 base at V and 6 bases at J, with 13 bases between. The CDR3 spans 14 residues. CDR1 and CDR2 (germline): SGHVS, FQNEAQ.

V gene TRBV15 combines with J gene TRBJ1-5; D unclear. Trimming left V 3 bases short and J 5 bases short, with 8 bases between. This CDR3 region has 13 residues. Germline V lookup: CDR1 LNHNV, CDR2 YYDKDF (reference sequence). The DNA for the CDR3 is TGTGCCACCAGCAGGGGGAGGGATCAGCCCCAGCATTTT. Residues: CATSRGRDQPQHF.

The CDR3 nucleotides are TGTGCCAGCAGCTCTCAGGGCAACTTCTACGAGCAGTACTTC. This gives the protein CASSSQGNFYEQYF. The chain is built from TRBV5-4 and TRBJ2-7; tentatively, D is TRBD1 (5 bases). Germline-derived CDR1 and CDR2 are SGHNT and YYREEE (reference sequence). With 3 bases removed from V and 3 bases from J, the gap between germline ends came to 13 bases. This CDR3 region has 14 residues. The full variable domain, rest sourced from reference TRBV5-4 and TRBJ2-7, is ETGVTQSPTHLIKTRGQQVTLRCSSQSGHNTVSWYQQALGQGPQFIFQYYREEENGRGNFPPRFSGLQFPNYSSELNVNALELDDSALYLCASSSQGNFYEQYFGPGTRLTVT.

The gene calls are TRBV11-2 and TRBJ1-5; 7 nucleotides agree with TRBD1. The V gene end was trimmed by 1 base and the J gene end by 7 bases; junction bases not matched to a gene: 10. The CDR3 totals 16 residues. Germline values: CDR1 SGHAT, CDR2 FQNNGV. The CDR3 DNA sequence: TGTGCCAGCAGCTTAGTAGGTGGACAGGCCGGGCAGCCCCAGCATTTT. Translated: CASSLVGGQAGQPQHF.

This chain connects TRBV19 to TRBJ2-1, with 12 bases lining up with TRBD2. This CDR3 spans 14 amino acids. The germline V gene has CDR1 LNHDA and CDR2 SQIVND (reference sequence). V lost 6 bases to trimming and J lost 6 bases; unmatched junction nucleotides: 3. The CDR3 DNA reads TGTGCCAGTAGGACTAGCGGGAGTTTCAATGAGCAGTTCTTC. Its protein product is CASRTSGSFNEQFF.

The chain recombines TRBV2 with TRBJ2-7; D not certain. Trimming shortened V by 2 bases and J by 0 bases, and 11 bases separated the two germline ends. Germline V gives CDR1 SNHLY, CDR2 FYNNEI. The CDR3 sequence is 15 residues long. The DNA for the CDR3 is TGTGCCAGCAGTGAATCCCGGGTGATCTCCTACGAGCAGTACTTC. It is translated as CASSESRVISYEQYF.

There are a few counts of this clone. V is TRBV28 and J is TRBJ1-1, with D perhaps TRBD1 (5 bases). Trimming took off 5 bases at V and 0 bases at J, with 13 bases between the two ends. Germline V CDR1 and CDR2: MDHEN, SYDVKM. The CDR3 extends over 15 amino acids. The CDR3, as DNA: TGTGCCAGCAGTCAACCGACAGTTATGAACACTGAAGCTTTCTTT. Protein: CASSQPTVMNTEAFF.

This rearrangement joins TRBV9 to TRBJ2-5; 16 nucleotides line up with TRBD2. V lost 0 bases, J lost 5 bases, and 4 bases stayed unmatched. CDR1 is SGDLS and CDR2 is YYNGEE in the germline V gene. This CDR3 spans 17 amino acids. The CDR3 region has the DNA TGTGCCAGCAGCGTAGGCACGGGACTAGCGGGAGGGGAGACCCAGTACTTC. As protein: CASSVGTGLAGGETQYF.

The chain has TRBV6-5 and TRBJ1-2; maybe TRBD1 (6 bases). This CDR3 is 14 amino acids long. Germline loops: CDR1 MNHEY, CDR2 SVGAGI. Trimming pared 2 bases from V and 2 bases from J, leaving 9 bases between. The CDR3: CASSYGQGNYGYTF. DNA for the CDR3: TGTGCCAGCAGTTACGGGCAGGGGAACTATGGCTACACCTTC.